This TCR beta chain is drawn from a study of T cells after yellow fever vaccination. Study-level findings and limits: Post-booster repertoires contained most primary-vaccination clones again (approximately 97% CD4, around 88% CD8). Among all clonotypes, a small share was observed in both CD4 and CD8 compartments.

This CDR3 comprises 15 residues. Deletions cut 3 bases from V and 0 bases from J, with 12 bases between. Per germline, CDR1 SGDLS and CDR2 YYNGEE. Making TCR cDNA involved 5'RACE template switching, which added UMIs and a universal primer site. TCRdb reprocessed the 5' RACE reads via MiXCR and lists one record per CDR3 protein. The sample includes around 530,000 distinct CDR3 sequences, about 17% of them seen just once. Note on this clonotype: Its antigen is currently unknown.

The source of this sequence is a man aged 18-30 years who received the YFV17D yellow fever vaccine. This sequence joins TRBV9 and TRBJ1-2; D not certain. The sequencing used PBMCs, collected less than 6 days after the first yellow fever vaccination. The CDR3 loop is CASSAMGLANYGYTF. CDR3 bases: TGTGCCAGCAGCGCCATGGGGTTAGCTAACTATGGCTACACCTTC.